Sequencing of this T cell receptor beta chain was carried out in a study of cytomegalovirus exposure and HLA in healthy donors. Using immunoSEQ multiplex PCR, the repertoire was profiled, and TCRdb retains in-frame clones only, with some absent. The sample shows tens of thousands of clones, over 90% of them seen only once. With 4 bases removed from V and 1 base from J, the gap between germline ends came to 8 bases. Germline V gives CDR1 LNHDA, CDR2 SQIVND (reference sequence). This CDR3 has 14 residues. The TCR was taken from a man between 18 and 35 years old in good health and CMV-seronegative. The genes are TRBV19 and TRBJ2-1; D possibly corresponds to TRBD2 (6 bases). Sample: PBMCs. The CDR3, as DNA: TGTGCCAGTAGTAGGGGGACTTCCTACAATGAGCAGTTCTTC. Translating gives CASSRGTSYNEQFF.